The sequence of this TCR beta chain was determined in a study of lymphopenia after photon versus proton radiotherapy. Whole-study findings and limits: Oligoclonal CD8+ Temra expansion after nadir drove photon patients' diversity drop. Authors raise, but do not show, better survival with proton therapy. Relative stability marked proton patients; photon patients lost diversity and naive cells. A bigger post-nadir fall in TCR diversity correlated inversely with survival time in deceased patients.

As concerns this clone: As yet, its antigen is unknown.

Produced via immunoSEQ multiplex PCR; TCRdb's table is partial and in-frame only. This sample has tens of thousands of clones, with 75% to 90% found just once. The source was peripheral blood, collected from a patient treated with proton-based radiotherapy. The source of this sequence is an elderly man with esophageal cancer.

The CDR3 DNA reads as TGTGCCAGCGGCCGGGACAGGGCTTACAATGAGCAGTTCTTC. Protein sequence: CASGRDRAYNEQFF. This chain joins TRBV11-3 and TRBJ2-1; 9 bases match TRBD1. The trim removed 8 bases at V and 4 bases at J, leaving 6 bases unmatched. The CDR3 is made up of 14 amino acids. Germline assignment: CDR1 SGHNT and CDR2 YENEEA.